This is a list of T cell receptor beta chains from one sample in a study of blood T cell repertoires in COVID-19. The repertoire was sequenced with immunoSEQ multiplex PCR; TCRdb's copy has only in-frame clones and lacks some. The sample holds more than 95,000 clones, approximately 90% seen once. The sequenced sample consisted of peripheral blood. The source of these receptors is a woman older than 75 with acute or convalescent COVID-19. Both conserved end residues are part of each CDR3. D genes are given only for firm matches. Clone size, where shown, is once, few, many, or a class for clones that have expanded.

>TRBV12-3/TRBV12-4|TRBJ1-4|.|.
TGTGCCAGCAGTTTAGTTATCCGGAGTGAACTGTTTTTT
CASSLVIRSELFF
>TRBV28|TRBJ1-4|.|.
TGTGCCAGCAGTTTATCAACACAAAATGAAAAACTGTTTTTT
CASSLSTQNEKLFF
>TRBV27|TRBJ2-1|.|.
TGTGCCAGCAGTGAGACAGGACCTTACAATGAGCAGTTCTTC
CASSETGPYNEQFF
>TRBV3-1/TRBV3-2|TRBJ1-2|.|.
TGTGCCAGCAGCCAAAGACAGCTTTATGGCTACACCTTC
CASSQRQLYGYTF
>TRBV4-3|TRBJ1-1|once|.
TGCGCCAGCAGCCAAGGGGGGGGGAACACTGAAGCTTTCTTT
CASSQGGGNTEAFF
>TRBV2|TRBJ1-2|few|.
TGTGCCAGCAGTAAGGACAGCCGAACGCTTAACTATGGCTACACCTTC
CASSKDSRTLNYGYTF
>TRBV12-3/TRBV12-4|TRBJ1-4|few|.
TGTGCCAGCAGCCTCCACATGGATGAAAAACTGTTTTTT
CASSLHMDEKLFF
>TRBV7-3|TRBJ2-5|.|.
TGTGCCAGCAGCCCCCTAGGGGGGGCGGGAGAGACCCAGTACTTC
CASSPLGGAGETQYF
>TRBV7-9|TRBJ1-5|once|.
TGTGCCAGCAGCATACAGAATCAGCCCCAGCATTTT
CASSIQNQPQHF
>TRBV6-5|TRBJ1-3|few|.
TGTGCCAGCAGTTACCGCAGGGAAGGAAACACCATATATTTT
CASSYRREGNTIYF
>TRBV20-1|TRBJ2-1|.|TRBD1
TGCAGTGCTAGTGGTTGGGCGGACAGGGGAGGCAATGAGCAGTTCTTC
CSASGWADRGGNEQFF
>TRBV3-1/TRBV3-2|TRBJ2-1|.|TRBD2
TGTGCCAGCAGCGTCCGGACTAGCGGGAGGGCCGGTGAGCAGTTCTTC
CASSVRTSGRAGEQFF
>TRBV6-5|TRBJ2-1|.|.
TGTGCCAGCAGTTACTCGGCGGGGAGTTACAATGAGCAGTTCTTC
CASSYSAGSYNEQFF
>TRBV6-5|TRBJ1-2|.|.
TGTGCCAGCAAAGCAGGGTCTAACTATGGCTACACCTTC
CASKAGSNYGYTF
>TRBV19|TRBJ2-4|.|.
TGTGCCAGCCTGTCCAGGGGGGACAAAAACATTCAGTACTTC
CASLSRGDKNIQYF
>TRBV18|TRBJ2-3|.|.
TGTGCCAGCTCGGGACGACTAGGCGGGGGCACAGATACGCAGTATTTT
CASSGRLGGGTDTQYF
>TRBV6-5|TRBJ1-6|.|.
TGTGCCAGCAGTTACTTCACAGATAATTCACCCCTCCACTTT
CASSYFTDNSPLHF
>TRBV24-1|TRBJ2-1|once|TRBD2
TGTGCCACCAGTGATGACAACATAGCATTGGGGGGGAATGAGCAGTTCTTC
CATSDDNIALGGNEQFF
>TRBV18|TRBJ2-6|.|TRBD2
TGTGCCAGCTCACCATTTAGCGGGTTCTCTGGGGCCAACGTCCTGACTTTC
CASSPFSGFSGANVLTF
>TRBV19|TRBJ2-5|.|.
TGTGCCAGTAGAGGGACACTACAAGAGACCCAGTACTTC
CASRGTLQETQYF
>TRBV12-2|TRBJ1-3|few|.
TGTGCAAGTCGCTTAGCCATCGGAAACACCATATATTTT
CASRLAIGNTIYF
>TRBV5-1|TRBJ2-7|.|TRBD2
TGCGCCAGCAGCCACGGGACTAGCGGATACGAGCAGTACTTC
CASSHGTSGYEQYF
>TRBV5-1|TRBJ2-5|.|.
TGCGCCAGCAGCTTGGAATACAGGGAAGAGACCCAGTACTTC
CASSLEYREETQYF
>TRBV2|TRBJ1-2|.|.
TGTGCCAGCAGTCCCACGAGGGCCGCGATCGGCTACACCTTC
CASSPTRAAIGYTF
>TRBV6-5|TRBJ2-1|.|.
TGTGCCAGCAGTTACTCGACAGGTCTGGGTGAGCAGTTCTTC
CASSYSTGLGEQFF
>TRBV29-1|TRBJ2-5|.|.
TGCAGCGTTGCCGGGTTCGAGGAGACCCAGTACTTC
CSVAGFEETQYF
>TRBV3-1/TRBV3-2|TRBJ2-7|few|.
TGTGCCAGCAGCCAAGAGAGGTGGGAGCAGTACTTC
CASSQERWEQYF
>TRBV9|TRBJ2-1|.|TRBD1
TGTGCCAGCAGCGTGCAGGGGGCTACCTACAATGAGCAGTTCTTC
CASSVQGATYNEQFF
>TRBV4-2|TRBJ1-6|.|.
TGTGCCAGCAGCCAAGATGAGAATTCACCCCTCCACTTT
CASSQDENSPLHF
>TRBV7-2|TRBJ2-3|.|TRBD2
TGTGCCAGCAGCGGCCGACTAGCGGGAGCGGCAGATACGCAGTATTTT
CASSGRLAGAADTQYF
>TRBV5-4|TRBJ2-3|.|TRBD1
TGTGCCAGCAGCTTGGTGGACAGGGGGTCTACAGATACGCAGTATTTT
CASSLVDRGSTDTQYF
>TRBV19|TRBJ2-7|.|TRBD1
TGTGCCAGTAGTTTAAATCCCGGGACAGTTGACTACGAGCAGTACTTC
CASSLNPGTVDYEQYF
>TRBV19|TRBJ2-7|.|TRBD1
TGTGCCACCGAAGACAGGGCGAGCTACGAGCAGTACTTC
CATEDRASYEQYF
>TRBV6-2/TRBV6-3|TRBJ1-2|.|.
TGTGCCAGCAGTCCCCTCACAGGGTACTCCTATGGCTACACCTTC
CASSPLTGYSYGYTF
>TRBV7-9|TRBJ2-5|.|TRBD2
TGTGCCAGCTCTCGGGGGGGAGGAGAGACCCAGTACTTC
CASSRGGGETQYF
>TRBV19|TRBJ2-7|few|TRBD1
TGTGCCAGTAGTCAACAGGGGGCTTCCTACGAGCAGTACTTC
CASSQQGASYEQYF
>TRBV5-1|TRBJ2-2|.|.
TGCGCCAGCAGCTTGGCTGGGGGAGGCACCGGGGAGCTGTTTTTT
CASSLAGGGTGELFF
>TRBV28|TRBJ2-3|.|.
TGTGCCAGCAGTTTAAGCGCCGGTGCAGATACGCAGTATTTT
CASSLSAGADTQYF
>TRBV4-1|TRBJ1-5|.|TRBD1
TGCGCCAGCAGCACCCCGACAGGGGACTATAGCAATCAGCCCCAGCATTTT
CASSTPTGDYSNQPQHF
>TRBV6-5|TRBJ2-5|.|TRBD2
TGTGCCAGCAGTTACCGGGGGGTCGAGGAGACCCAGTACTTC
CASSYRGVEETQYF
>TRBV3-1/TRBV3-2|TRBJ1-2|.|.
TGTGCCAGCAGCCAAAGGGGCCAGGCCTATGGCTACACCTTC
CASSQRGQAYGYTF
>TRBV19|TRBJ2-7|once|TRBD1
TGTGCCAGTAGTTCTTCCACAGGGGCCTACGAGCAGTACTTC
CASSSSTGAYEQYF
>TRBV3-1/TRBV3-2|TRBJ1-2|.|TRBD1
TGTGCCAGCAGCCAGGGACAGCGCGGCTACACCTTC
CASSQGQRGYTF
>TRBV5-1|TRBJ2-3|.|TRBD2
TGCGCCAGCAGCTATACTAGCGGGAGGACAGATACGCAGTATTTT
CASSYTSGRTDTQYF
>TRBV25-1|TRBJ1-1|.|.
TGTGCCAGCAGTTCGCGTGGGGGGGACACTGAAGCTTTCTTT
CASSSRGGDTEAFF
>TRBV5-1|TRBJ2-5|once|TRBD2
TGCGCCAGCAGCTTGGAAAGCGGGGGCCTTCAAGAGACCCAGTACTTC
CASSLESGGLQETQYF
>TRBV9|TRBJ2-2|.|TRBD1
TGTGCCAGCAGCGTAAGCGGCAGGGGGCGCGCGAACACCGGGGAGCTGTTTTTT
CASSVSGRGRANTGELFF
>TRBV6-1|TRBJ1-6|.|.
TGTGCCAGCAGTGAAGTGGGCGCTTCACCCCTCCACTTT
CASSEVGASPLHF
>TRBV5-1|TRBJ2-7|once|.
TGCGCCAGCAGCCCGCGGGGCAGGGGGTACGAGCAGTACTTC
CASSPRGRGYEQYF
>TRBV6-5|TRBJ1-1|few|.
TGTGCCAGCAGCTTCCGGGAGACGAACACTGAAGCTTTCTTT
CASSFRETNTEAFF